A single sample is the source of the 7 T cell receptor beta chains below, sequenced in a study of blood T cells in healthy people across ages. A second about 6 to 12 cycle PCR used barcoded and J-beta primers. MiXCR, applied by TCRdb to the 5' RACE reads, yields one record per CDR3 protein. The sample has 450,000 to 700,000 distinct CDR3 sequences; about 26% are singletons. Sequencing was performed on blood. The receptor source for this set is a woman in her seventies in good health.

This clonotype occurred a few times. V and J are TRBV5-6 and TRBJ2-1; TRBD2 agrees at 10 bases. The CDR3 extends over 17 amino acids. CDR1 and CDR2 from the germline V gene are SGHDT and YYEEEE. V was pared by 4 bases and J by 4 bases, with 11 bases of the junction left unmatched. In nucleotides, the CDR3 is TGTGCCAGCAGCCCCTTTTTAGTAGCGGGGGGATACAATGAGCAGTTCTTC. This codes for CASSPFLVAGGYNEQFF.

The chain recombines TRBV6-2 or TRBV6-3 with TRBJ2-5; the match to TRBD1 covers 7 bases. The J call may be incorrect, as the DNA end agrees better with TRBJ2-7. The CDR3 has 13 residues. Germline loops: CDR1 MNHEY, CDR2 SVGEGT. The CDR3 nucleotides read TGTGCCACGTCGGGACAGCCAGGGAACGAGCAGTACTTC. Amino acids: CATSGQPGNEQYF.

The CDR3 loop reads CASSFGTSGEETQYF. The CDR3 coding sequence is TGCGCCAGCAGCTTTGGGACTAGCGGAGAAGAGACCCAGTACTTC. The chain carries TRBV5-1 and TRBJ2-5, with TRBD2 identical over 11 bases. The CDR3 is 15 residues long. V dropped 2 bases and J dropped 3; count of bases not matched to a gene: 3. Germline V CDR1 and CDR2: SGHRS, YFSETQ.

CDR3 residues: CASSLALGSEAFF. The CDR3 coding sequence is TGTGCCAGCAGCTTAGCGCTGGGCTCTGAAGCTTTCTTT. The chain carries TRBV7-6 and TRBJ1-1; D remains ambiguous. This CDR3 is 13 amino acids long. The V end was cut by 0 bases, the J end by 6 bases, with 8 bases between. Germline V gives CDR1 SGHVS, CDR2 FNYEAQ.

There are a few counts of this clonotype. The chain joins TRBV5-1 to TRBJ1-1, with D unresolved. V gave up 0 bases and J gave up 0 bases, with 27 bases separating them. The length of the CDR3 is 21 residues. Germline V gene sequence: CDR1 SGHRS, CDR2 YFSETQ. The CDR3 sequence: CASSLVRSSVVRAPLNTEAFF. CDR3 DNA: TGCGCCAGCAGCTTGGTTAGGTCTTCGGTTGTGAGGGCGCCCTTGAACACTGAAGCTTTCTTT.

The table lists this clonotype with a few counts. This chain uses TRBV12-3 or TRBV12-4 with TRBJ1-2; no definite D call. Trimming stripped 4 bases from V and 6 bases from J, with 15 bases between. The CDR3 length is 14 residues. The DNA of the CDR3 is TGTGCCAGCAGTTCATTGGGTCGATTGGATGGCTACACCTTC. Amino acids: CASSSLGRLDGYTF.

This chain uses TRBV4-2 with TRBJ2-3, with no clear D. The germline CDR1 and CDR2 sequences are LGHNA and YNFKEQ. Trimming cost V 1 base and J 4 bases, with 12 bases left between them. There are 15 residues in the CDR3. The CDR3 DNA reads as TGTGCCAGCAGCCAAGTCTCAAGGGTCCCAGATACGCAGTATTTT. It specifies CASSQVSRVPDTQYF.